This passage covers 32 T cell receptor beta chains from one sample sequenced in a study of cytomegalovirus exposure and HLA in healthy donors (dated by TCRdb to 2016 to 2017). The library relied on the immunoSEQ multiplex PCR assay. A mixture of 60 forward primers for TCR Vbeta segments and 13 reverse primers for TCR Jbeta segments was used in the multiplex PCR. TCRdb limited this immuneACCESS table to in-frame rearrangements with V and J called. A share of clones is missing; checked studies link under half to unresolved V genes, and the rest is unexplained. Across this sample there are around 94,000 clones, with about three fifths seen only once. The top ten hold roughly 3.9% of the sample. Sequencing was done on a sample of PBMCs. The receptors come from a man aged 25-45 years in good health and CMV-seronegative.

This clone was observed a single time. V and J are TRBV14 and TRBJ2-1; D possibly corresponds to TRBD1 (5 bases). Germline CDR1 SGHDN, CDR2 FVKESK. The V gene lost 1 base and the J gene lost 0 bases, with 25 bases spanning the gap. The CDR3 loop spans 21 amino acids. The CDR3 DNA follows: TGTGCCAGCAGCCAAGCCACCCCAGGGATTGCCCCCCTGAGCTCCTACAATGAGCAGTTCTTC. Amino acids: CASSQATPGIAPLSSYNEQFF.

This clone was seen a single time. This chain connects TRBV6-6 to TRBJ1-2; D gene ambiguous. This CDR3 is built from 14 residues. Per the germline V gene, CDR1 is MNHNY and CDR2 is SVGAGI (reference sequence). V was trimmed by 2 bases and J by 5 bases, leaving 12 bases between them. In DNA, the CDR3 is TGTGCCAGCAGTTACCCCCCAGGCCGATATGGCTACACCTTC. This sequence encodes CASSYPPGRYGYTF.

The rearrangement joins TRBV6-6 to TRBJ1-5; 8 bases map to TRBD1. After removal of 2 bases from V and 7 bases from J, the junction contained 10 bases not matched to a gene. The germline V gene has CDR1 MNHNY and CDR2 SVGAGI (reference sequence). CDR3 length: 16 amino acids. The CDR3 loop reads CASSYEDRVPWQPQHF. Written as DNA, the CDR3 is TGTGCCAGCAGTTACGAGGACAGGGTTCCTTGGCAGCCCCAGCATTTT.

J is TRBJ1-1 and V is TRBV28; D unclear. Germline V gene lookup returns CDR1 MDHEN and CDR2 SYDVKM. The CDR3 consists of 14 residues. V was pared by 3 bases and J by 1 base, with 9 bases between. CDR3 protein: CASSLLQENTEAFF. The DNA of the CDR3 is TGTGCCAGCAGTTTGCTTCAGGAGAACACTGAAGCTTTCTTT.

The chain uses TRBV6-5 and TRBJ2-1, with 7 bases matching TRBD1. This CDR3 spans 13 amino acids. The germline V gene encodes CDR1 MNHEY and CDR2 SVGAGI. Germline trimming cut 6 bases from V and 4 bases from J; bases unmatched to any gene: 3. This CDR3 is CASRPRGYNEQFF. In DNA form, the CDR3 reads TGTGCCAGCAGACCCAGGGGGTACAATGAGCAGTTCTTC.

A few counts support this clone. The chain employs TRBV7-6 and TRBJ2-3; 12 bases are a match to TRBD2. This CDR3 spans 16 amino acids. With 4 bases clipped from V and 6 bases from J, the junction kept 8 bases outside the gene matches. CDR1 and CDR2 from the germline V gene are SGHVS and FNYEAQ. This chain's CDR3 is CASSSLTSGGWDTQYF. As DNA, the CDR3 is TGTGCCAGCAGCTCGTTGACTAGCGGGGGTTGGGATACGCAGTATTTT. Full variable domain (missing parts from reference TRBV7-6 and TRBJ2-3): GAGVSQSPRYKVTKRGQDVALRCDPISGHVSLYWYRQALGQGPEFLTYFNYEAQQDKSGLPNDRFSAERPEGSISTLTIQRTEQRDSAMYRCASSSLTSGGWDTQYFGPGTRLTVL.

About this clone itself: Mismatch with germline at one junction end may stem from a read error. The chain combines TRBV5-1 with TRBJ2-7; TRBD2 agrees at 8 bases. The CDR3 runs 15 residues. CDR1 SGHRS and CDR2 YFSETQ come from the germline V gene. The CDR3 DNA follows: TGCGCCAGCAGCTTGGCCGGGAGGGCCTCCGACGAGCAGTACTTC. It yields the protein CASSLAGRASDEQYF.

This chain connects TRBV4-1 to TRBJ2-7; 10 nucleotides match TRBD1. Germline assignment: CDR1 MGHRA and CDR2 YSYEKL. The junction had 9 bases not matched to a gene; V was cut back by 0 bases and J by 7 bases. The CDR3 contains 16 residues. The CDR3 region has the DNA TGCGCCAGCAGCCAAGATGGGACTCGACAGGGGGCAGAGCAGTACTTC. Its translation is CASSQDGTRQGAEQYF.

This chain links TRBV7-2 with TRBJ2-3; the D gene is possibly TRBD2 (6 bases). The CDR3 consists of 12 residues. The germline gives CDR1 SGHTA, CDR2 FQGNSA. V was pared by 5 bases and J by 9 bases, with 12 bases between. CDR3 DNA: TGTGCCAGCAGCCCGGGACTCATAACGCAGTATTTT. Its translation is CASSPGLITQYF.

The gene calls are TRBV30 and TRBJ2-3, with 11 bases matching TRBD2. This CDR3 comprises 13 residues. After removal of 7 bases from V and 4 bases from J, the junction contained 4 bases not matched to a gene. The germline CDR1 and CDR2 sequences are GTSNPN and SVGIG (reference sequence). For the CDR3, the DNA is TGTGCCTCCCGACTAGCGGGGTCAGATACGCAGTATTTT. Amino acid sequence: CASRLAGSDTQYF.

The chain links TRBV5-1 to TRBJ2-3; TRBD2 aligns across 11 bases. Germline trimming cut 4 bases from V and 1 base from J; bases unmatched to any gene: 14. The CDR3 length is 19 residues. Germline lookup yields CDR1 SGHRS and CDR2 YFSETQ. CDR3 in DNA: TGCGCCAGCAGCCTAGCCCCGGGACTAGCGGAAGGAGGCACAGATACGCAGTATTTT. Translating gives CASSLAPGLAEGGTDTQYF.

This clone was seen more than once but under ten times. The chain recombines TRBV30 with TRBJ2-7, with TRBD1 matching over 7 bases. The CDR3 is 13 amino acids. V lost 4 bases to trimming and J lost 2 bases; unmatched junction nucleotides: 5. CDR1 is GTSNPN and CDR2 is SVGIG in the germline V gene (reference sequence). CDR3 loop: CAWKDRIAYEQYF. The DNA for the CDR3 is TGTGCCTGGAAGGACAGGATAGCCTACGAGCAGTACTTC.

This clone was detected only a few times. This chain joins TRBV28 and TRBJ1-1; weak D call: TRBD1 (5 bases). CDR1 and CDR2 from the germline V gene are MDHEN and SYDVKM. V lost 6 bases and J 4 bases, leaving 18 bases between the germline ends. The CDR3 length is 15 residues. The CDR3 sequence: CASSPLRDWATEAFF. CDR3 nucleotides: TGTGCCAGCAGCCCATTGCGGGACTGGGCCACTGAAGCTTTCTTT.

As for this clone: The same CDR3 also results from other DNA sequences found in this sample. The chain combines TRBV27 with TRBJ1-4; no clear D gene. V dropped 3 bases and J dropped 7 bases, with 9 bases sitting between them. The germline gives CDR1 MNHEY, CDR2 SMNVEV (reference sequence). The CDR3 sequence is 13 residues long. CDR3 in amino acids: CASSFSGFEKLFF. CDR3 nucleotide sequence: TGTGCCAGCAGTTTTTCGGGTTTTGAAAAACTGTTTTTT.

This chain connects TRBV11-3 to TRBJ1-2; D is possibly TRBD1 (5 bases). Germline V gives CDR1 SGHNT, CDR2 YENEEA. The CDR3 is 19 residues long. V was pared by 1 base and J by 1 base, with 22 bases between. Here the CDR3 reads CASSLGPLFREVNNYGYTF. The CDR3 DNA reads as TGTGCCAGCAGCTTAGGCCCGCTTTTCAGGGAGGTAAATAACTATGGCTACACCTTC.

This chain links TRBV7-9 with TRBJ2-3, with D perhaps TRBD2 (8 bases). Germline CDR1 is SEHNR and CDR2 is FQNEAQ (reference sequence). This CDR3 has 15 residues. The ends were cut back, 7 bases at V and 2 bases at J, with 16 bases in the middle. CDR3 loop: CASTGRDRLTDTQYF. DNA of the CDR3: TGTGCCAGCACCGGGAGGGACAGACTCACAGATACGCAGTATTTT.

The CDR3 DNA reads as TGTGCCAGCAGCTTATTCACACTAGCGGGGGGCCACGGGGAGCAGTTCTTC. Translation: CASSLFTLAGGHGEQFF. The chain combines TRBV7-6 with TRBJ2-1; 12 nucleotides agree with TRBD2. Germline trimming cut 2 bases from V and 10 bases from J; bases unmatched to any gene: 12. There are 17 residues in the CDR3. From germline, CDR1 is SGHVS and CDR2 FNYEAQ.

The chain employs TRBV5-1 and TRBJ2-1; tentatively, D is TRBD1 (6 bases). The CDR3 length is 16 residues. V shed 4 bases and J shed 3 bases, with 17 bases lying between them. Per germline, CDR1 SGHRS and CDR2 YFSETQ. CDR3 amino acids: CASSTGPGEFYNEQFF. The CDR3 nucleotides are TGCGCCAGCAGCACTGGTCCAGGGGAGTTCTACAATGAGCAGTTCTTC.

This rearrangement joins TRBV29-1 to TRBJ1-4; 9 bases fit TRBD1. Germline CDR1 is SQVTM and CDR2 is ANQGSEA. V lost 1 base to trimming and J lost 8 bases; unmatched junction nucleotides: 5. This CDR3 has 14 amino acids. CDR3 in DNA: TGCAGCGTTGAAGTGACAGGGGGATCGGAAAAACTGTTTTTT. It translates to CSVEVTGGSEKLFF.

The chain recombines TRBV4-1 with TRBJ2-2, with D possibly TRBD1 on 6 matching bases. Per the germline V gene, CDR1 is MGHRA and CDR2 is YSYEKL. The CDR3 covers 16 residues. V dropped 3 bases and J dropped 7 bases, with 18 bases sitting between them. The CDR3: CASSQTTGGGSGELFF. CDR3 coding DNA: TGCGCCAGCAGCCAGACGACAGGTGGGGGTAGCGGGGAGCTGTTTTTT.

This clone was detected a few times. As DNA, the CDR3 is TGTGCCAGCGGCACAGGGAGGGACACCGGGGAGCTGTTTTTT. Its protein is CASGTGRDTGELFF. This chain uses TRBV25-1 with TRBJ2-2, with a weak D call TRBD2 (7 bases). V was pared by 8 bases and J by 3 bases, with 13 bases between. Germline V CDR1 and CDR2: MGHDK, SYGVNS. This CDR3 has 14 residues.

The chain employs TRBV11-2 and TRBJ2-7; 7 positions match TRBD1. CDR1 SGHAT and CDR2 FQNNGV come from the germline V gene. The CDR3 is 17 amino acids. Trimming cost V 2 bases and J 3 bases; bases outside gene matches: 13. The CDR3 DNA sequence: TGTGCCAGCAGCTTACGATTGGGGGAATCAGGGGGCTACGAGCAGTACTTC. Amino acid sequence: CASSLRLGESGGYEQYF.

The chain combines TRBV6-5 with TRBJ2-3; 11 nucleotides agree with TRBD1. This CDR3 comprises 14 residues. Germline lookup yields CDR1 MNHEY and CDR2 SVGAGI. The ends lost 6 bases at V and 10 bases at J; junction bases unmatched: 9. In DNA form, the CDR3 reads TGTGCCAGCAGGCCGGGACAGGGGGAATTAGCGCAGTATTTT. Residues: CASRPGQGELAQYF.

The chain uses TRBV6-1 and TRBJ1-1, with 7 bases matching TRBD1. CDR1 is MNHNS, CDR2 SASEGT, per germline. The ends lost 6 bases at V and 2 bases at J; junction bases unmatched: 6. The CDR3 is 14 residues long. The CDR3 region is CASSPTGDNTEAFF. CDR3 sequence (DNA): TGTGCCAGCAGCCCTACAGGGGATAACACTGAAGCTTTCTTT.

The chain has TRBV7-2 and TRBJ2-5; 13 bases match TRBD2. There are 17 residues in the CDR3. Germline CDR1 and CDR2: SGHTA and FQGNSA. V was pared by 1 base and J by 5 bases, with 7 bases of the junction left unmatched. CDR3 amino acids: CASSLGTSGGAYETQYF. The CDR3 DNA follows: TGTGCCAGCAGCTTAGGCACTAGCGGGGGGGCCTATGAGACCCAGTACTTC.

This chain joins TRBV7-9 and TRBJ2-1; D remains ambiguous. Germline V gene data show CDR1 as SEHNR and CDR2 as FQNEAQ (reference sequence). The CDR3 has 18 amino acids. The V end was cut by 1 base, the J end by 4 bases, with 20 bases between. The CDR3 DNA reads TGTGCCAGCAGCTTAGAAGGTTCGCGGATGGCCCCTTACAATGAGCAGTTCTTC. Encoded protein: CASSLEGSRMAPYNEQFF. The full variable domain, completed using reference TRBV7-9 and TRBJ2-1, is DTGVSQNPRHKITKRGQNVTFRCDPISEHNRLYWYRQTLGQGPEFLTYFQNEAQLEKSRLLSDRFSAERPKGSFSTLEIQRTEQGDSAMYLCASSLEGSRMAPYNEQFFGPGTRLTVL.

This CDR3 is CARSHSGRVTYNEQFF. The DNA for the CDR3 is TGTGCCAGAAGCCATAGCGGGAGGGTCACCTACAATGAGCAGTTCTTC. The chain carries TRBV21-1 and TRBJ2-1; the table's TRBD2 call for D was not verified on the DNA. TRBV21-1 is a listed pseudogene. This CDR3 region has 16 residues.

The rearrangement links TRBV6-5 to TRBJ2-7, with D possibly TRBD1 on 6 matching bases. CDR3 length equals 14 residues. The germline V gene encodes CDR1 MNHEY and CDR2 SVGAGI. Deletions cut 6 bases from V and 2 bases from J, with 14 bases between. CDR3: CASRRRSGAYEQYF. The CDR3 DNA sequence: TGTGCCAGCAGGCGTAGATCAGGGGCCTACGAGCAGTACTTC.

This chain connects TRBV5-1 to TRBJ2-7, with 10 bases lining up with TRBD2. The CDR3 has 16 amino acids. The germline CDR1 and CDR2 sequences are SGHRS and YFSETQ. Trimming at V came to 3 bases and at J to 2 bases, leaving 8 bases not matched to a gene. CDR3 loop: CASSYELAGTAYEQYF. The CDR3 region has the DNA TGCGCCAGCAGCTACGAACTAGCGGGAACGGCCTACGAGCAGTACTTC.

In its sample, this clone was seen a few times. The chain joins TRBV9 to TRBJ2-1; 7 bases line up with TRBD2. V trimming: 0 bases; J trimming: 1 base; junction bases outside the gene matches: 4. CDR1 and CDR2 from the germline V gene are SGDLS and YYNGEE. This CDR3 comprises 16 residues. The chain's CDR3 is CASSVGPAGSYNEQFF. The CDR3 nucleotides read TGTGCCAGCAGCGTAGGGCCAGCGGGGTCCTACAATGAGCAGTTCTTC.

This chain joins TRBV9 and TRBJ1-1; D may be TRBD1 (5 bases). The CDR3 runs 13 residues. The V gene's germline CDR1 is SGDLS and CDR2 YYNGEE. Between the trimmed V and J ends, which lost 3 bases and 4 bases, there was a span of 10 bases. The CDR3 loop reads CASSGTGRTEAFF. DNA of the CDR3: TGTGCCAGCAGCGGAACAGGTCGCACTGAAGCTTTCTTT.

The count of this clone is one. J is TRBJ2-5 and V is TRBV29-1; D may be TRBD1 (5 bases). V gave up 2 bases and J gave up 5 bases, with 18 bases separating them. CDR3 length equals 15 residues. CDR1 SQVTM and CDR2 ANQGSEA come from the germline V gene. The CDR3 loop reads CSVEFQLRERETQYF. CDR3 nucleotides: TGCAGCGTTGAATTCCAACTCAGGGAAAGGGAGACCCAGTACTTC.